This T cell receptor beta chain appears in the sequencing data of a study of shared clonotypes between healthy human individuals. Per the original methods: ImmunoSEQ junction-only sequences lacked quality scores, so their filtering differed. The method was immunoSEQ multiplex PCR; TCRdb's version includes in-frame clones alone and lacks a portion of them. That table is the source of V, J and clone size, and D and trimming were worked out from the DNA. This sample yields about 1 million clones, of which approximately 76% are seen a single time; roughly 1.4% belongs to the top ten. CDR3 length equals 17 residues. V was pared by 2 bases and J by 1 base, with 5 bases of the junction left unmatched. CDR1 and CDR2 from the germline V gene are SGHRS and YFSETQ. As to this clone: The target antigen is unknown.

Study results and limitations: Clonotypes not shared had lower generation probabilities than those common to all four donors. Larger estimated richness was generally recorded for naive subsets relative to memory subsets.

The receptor's source is a man aged 18 to 30 in good health. Material for sequencing was memory CD4+ T cells sorted from blood. Subset noted: CD45RA-negative fraction. The chain couples TRBV5-1 to TRBJ2-6; TRBD2 matches 8 bases. As DNA, the CDR3 is TGCGCCAGCAGCTTTGGGTCTAGCGGGTCTGGGGCCAACGTCCTGACTTTC. It encodes CASSFGSSGSGANVLTF. The full variable domain, with the rest looked up from reference TRBV5-1 and TRBJ2-6, is KAGVTQTPRYLIKTRGQQVTLSCSPISGHRSVSWYQQTPGQGLQFLFEYFSETQRNKGNFPGRFSGRQFSNSRSEMNVSTLELGDSALYLCASSFGSSGSGANVLTFGAGSRLTVL.